This T cell receptor (beta chain) is from a study of blood T cell repertoires in COVID-19. Generated by immunoSEQ multiplex PCR, the TCRdb table keeps only in-frame clones and is missing some. This table holds roughly 200,000 clones, around nine tenths found once. Germline V gene data show CDR1 as SGHRS and CDR2 as YFSETQ. The ends lost 3 bases at V and 9 bases at J; junction bases unmatched: 8. The CDR3 has 15 amino acids. This rearrangement joins TRBV5-1 to TRBJ1-6, with 8 nucleotides matching TRBD1. Specimen: peripheral blood. The receptor was isolated from a man aged 55 to 70 with acute or convalescent COVID-19. CDR3 in DNA: TGCGCCAGCAGCTCGGCGGACAGGGTGGGTTCACCCCTCCACTTT. Amino acids: CASSSADRVGSPLHF.